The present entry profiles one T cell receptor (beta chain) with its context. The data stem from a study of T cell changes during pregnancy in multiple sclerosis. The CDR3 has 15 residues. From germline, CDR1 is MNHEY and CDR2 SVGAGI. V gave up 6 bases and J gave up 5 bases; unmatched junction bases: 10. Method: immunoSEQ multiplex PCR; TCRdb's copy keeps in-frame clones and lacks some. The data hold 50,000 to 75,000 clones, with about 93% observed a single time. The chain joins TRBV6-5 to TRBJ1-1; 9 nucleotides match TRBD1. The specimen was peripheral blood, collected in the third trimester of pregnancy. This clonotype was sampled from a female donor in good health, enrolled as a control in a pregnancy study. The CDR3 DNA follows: TGTGCCAGCAGGGGGACAGGGAAGGGAGGAACTGAAGCTTTCTTT. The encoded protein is CASRGTGKGGTEAFF.